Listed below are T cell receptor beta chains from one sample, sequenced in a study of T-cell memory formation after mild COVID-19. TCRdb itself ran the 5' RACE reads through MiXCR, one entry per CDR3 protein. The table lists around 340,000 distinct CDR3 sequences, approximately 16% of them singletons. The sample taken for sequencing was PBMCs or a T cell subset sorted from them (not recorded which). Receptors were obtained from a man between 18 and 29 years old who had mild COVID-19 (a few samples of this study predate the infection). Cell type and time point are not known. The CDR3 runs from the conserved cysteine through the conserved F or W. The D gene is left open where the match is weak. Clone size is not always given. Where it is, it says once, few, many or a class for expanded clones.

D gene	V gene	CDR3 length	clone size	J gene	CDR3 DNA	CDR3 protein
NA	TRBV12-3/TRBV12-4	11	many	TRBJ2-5	TGTGCCAGCAGTCTCGAAGGGACCCAGTACTTC	CASSLEGTQYF
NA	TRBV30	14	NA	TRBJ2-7	TGTGCCTGGAGTGACGGATCCGGGGCCTACGAGCAGTACTTC	CAWSDGSGAYEQYF
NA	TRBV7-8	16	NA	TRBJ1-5	TGTGCCAGCAGCTTAGCGCCTAAAGGGAAGAGTCAGCCCCAGCATTTT	CASSLAPKGKSQPQHF
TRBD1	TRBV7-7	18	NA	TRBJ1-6	TGTGCCAGCAGTCTCCGGGACAGGGGTATTTCCTATAATTCACCCCTCCACTTT	CASSLRDRGISYNSPLHF
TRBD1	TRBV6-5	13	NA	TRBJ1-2	TGTGCCAGCAGTTTAGGACAGGGGACCGGATACACCTTC	CASSLGQGTGYTF
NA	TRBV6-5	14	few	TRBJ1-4	TGTGCCAGCAGTTACCTTAGGCAGGATGAAAAACTGTTTTTT	CASSYLRQDEKLFF
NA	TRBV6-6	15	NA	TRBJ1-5	TGTGCCAGCAGTTGGGACGGCGATAGCAATCAGCCCCAGCATTTT	CASSWDGDSNQPQHF
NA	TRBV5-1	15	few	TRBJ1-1	TGCGCCAGCAGCCTAGATCCAGGTCGCGACACTGAAGCTTTCTTT	CASSLDPGRDTEAFF
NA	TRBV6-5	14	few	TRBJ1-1	TGTGCCAGCAAAGTTCAGGCGATGAACACTGAAGCTTTCTTT	CASKVQAMNTEAFF
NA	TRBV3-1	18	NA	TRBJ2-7	TGTGCCAGCAGCCAGGGTAGTTCGGGCCCCGAATATTTCTACGAGCAGTACTTC	CASSQGSSGPEYFYEQYF
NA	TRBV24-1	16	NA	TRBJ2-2	TGTGCCACCAGTGATCGGACAGCAACGAACACCGGGGAGCTGTTTTTT	CATSDRTATNTGELFF
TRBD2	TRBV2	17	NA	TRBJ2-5	TGTGCCAGCAGGGTGGGACTAGCGGGGGCTCTTCCGGAGACCCAGTACTTC	CASRVGLAGALPETQYF
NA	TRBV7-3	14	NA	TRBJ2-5	TGTGCCAGCAGCCTCCGGGACTCCCAAGAGACCCAGTACTTC	CASSLRDSQETQYF
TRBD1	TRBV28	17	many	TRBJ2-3	TGTGCCAGCAGTCATCAAAGAAGACAGGGACGCACAGATACGCAGTATTTT	CASSHQRRQGRTDTQYF
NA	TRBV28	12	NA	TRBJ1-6	TGTGCCAGCAGTTTACCCCAGTCACCCCTCCACTTT	CASSLPQSPLHF
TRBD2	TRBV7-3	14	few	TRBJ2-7	TGTGCCAGCAGCCCGGGACTACCTCCCTACGAGCAGTACTTC	CASSPGLPPYEQYF
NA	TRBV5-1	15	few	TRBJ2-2	TGCGCCAGCAGCCCCTGGCAGCCACACACCGGGGAGCTGTTTTTT	CASSPWQPHTGELFF
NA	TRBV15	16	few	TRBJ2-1	TGTGCCACCAGCAGAGAGCCCCTCGGGGGCTACAATGAGCAGTTCTTC	CATSREPLGGYNEQFF
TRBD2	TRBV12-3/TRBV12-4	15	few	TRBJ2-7	TGTGCCAGCAGTTTCGGGTCTAGCGGGGGCTACGAGCAGTACTTC	CASSFGSSGGYEQYF
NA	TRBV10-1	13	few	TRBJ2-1	TGCGCCAGCAGTGAGGGAGTGATCGATGAGCAGTTCTTC	CASSEGVIDEQFF
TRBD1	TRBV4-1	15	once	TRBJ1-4	TGCGCCAGCAGCCAAAGGGACAGGGGGCTTGAAAAACTGTTTTTT	CASSQRDRGLEKLFF
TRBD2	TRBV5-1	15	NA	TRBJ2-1	TGCGCCAGCAGCCCGACTAGCGGGCCTGTGGATGAGCAGTTCTTC	CASSPTSGPVDEQFF
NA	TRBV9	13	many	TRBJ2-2	TGTGCCAGCACCCGGGAGAACACCGGGGAGCTGTTTTTT	CASTRENTGELFF
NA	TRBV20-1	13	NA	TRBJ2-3	TGCAGTGTCGCGAGACAGGGCACAGATACGCAGTATTTT	CSVARQGTDTQYF
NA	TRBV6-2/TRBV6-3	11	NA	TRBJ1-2	TGTGCCAGCAGTAACGGTCGGGGCTACACCTTC	CASSNGRGYTF
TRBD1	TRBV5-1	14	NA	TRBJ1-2	TGCGCCAGCAGCTTCGGGACAGGAGTATATGGCTACACCTTC	CASSFGTGVYGYTF
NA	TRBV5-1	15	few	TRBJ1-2	TGCGCCAGCAGCTTGTCCGGGGGATCTAACTATGGCTACACCTTC	CASSLSGGSNYGYTF
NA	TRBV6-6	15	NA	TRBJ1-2	TGTGCCAGCACCACCTCAGACCCATCTCTCTATGGCTACACCTTC	CASTTSDPSLYGYTF
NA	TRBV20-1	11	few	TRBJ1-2	TGCAGTGCTAGAGCGAACTATGGCTACACCTTC	CSARANYGYTF